Listed below are T cell receptor beta chains from one sample, sequenced in a study of T cells in Graves' hyperthyroidism and ophthalmopathy. TCRdb re-analysed the multiplex PCR reads in MiXCR, keeping a single row per CDR3 protein. In the table there are 450,000 to 600,000 distinct CDR3 sequences, less than 20% of which are singletons. The sequenced material came from blood. The source is a middle-aged man with Graves' ophthalmopathy. CDR3s include the opening cysteine and the closing phenylalanine or tryptophan. The D gene is left open where the match is weak. Some rows mark clone size as missing; the rest say once, few, many or name a class of expanded clone.

V gene: TRBV18; clone size: -; J gene: TRBJ2-3; D gene: -; CDR3 DNA: TGTGCCAGCTCACCAAGGGAAATATACAGGCTGGGATGCGCAGATACGCAGTATTTT; CDR3 protein: CASSPREIYRLGCADTQYF
V gene: TRBV5-1; clone size: few; J gene: TRBJ1-1; D gene: TRBD1; CDR3 DNA: TGCGCCAGCAGACCTGACAGGGGTGGGAACACTGAAGCTTTCTTT; CDR3 protein: CASRPDRGGNTEAFF
V gene: TRBV28; clone size: -; J gene: TRBJ1-5; D gene: TRBD1; CDR3 DNA: TGTGCCAGCAAACCAGGGGGCGAGGGGCAGCCCCAGCATTTT; CDR3 protein: CASKPGGEGQPQHF
V gene: TRBV11-2; clone size: many; J gene: TRBJ2-5; D gene: -; CDR3 DNA: TGTGCCAGCAGCTCGGTGACCTCGGGGGGCGGAGAGACCCAGTACTTC; CDR3 protein: CASSSVTSGGGETQYF
V gene: TRBV7-9; clone size: few; J gene: TRBJ2-1; D gene: -; CDR3 DNA: TGTGCCAGCAGCTTAGCGCTGGGACGTTACAATGAGCAGTTCTTC; CDR3 protein: CASSLALGRYNEQFF
V gene: TRBV4-1; clone size: -; J gene: TRBJ1-3; D gene: -; CDR3 DNA: TGCGCCAGCAGCCACCCCCGAGGGGGCTCTGGAAACACCATATATTTT; CDR3 protein: CASSHPRGGSGNTIYF
V gene: TRBV5-1; clone size: few; J gene: TRBJ2-5; D gene: -; CDR3 DNA: TGCGCCAGCAGCTTGAACGGAGGGGAACCTGTCGAGACCCAGTACTTC; CDR3 protein: CASSLNGGEPVETQYF
V gene: TRBV12-5; clone size: many; J gene: TRBJ1-2; D gene: -; CDR3 DNA: TGTGCTAGTGGTTCCCCACAGTTGGGATATGGCTACACCTTC; CDR3 protein: CASGSPQLGYGYTF
V gene: TRBV3-1; clone size: many; J gene: TRBJ1-1; D gene: -; CDR3 DNA: TGTGCCAGCAGCCAGGGCCATGGGACTGAAGCTTTCTTT; CDR3 protein: CASSQGHGTEAFF
V gene: TRBV19; clone size: few; J gene: TRBJ2-2; D gene: TRBD2; CDR3 DNA: TGTGCCAGTAGTATCCTTCTTCTAGCGGGAGGGCACACCGGGGAGCTGTTTTTT; CDR3 protein: CASSILLLAGGHTGELFF
V gene: TRBV5-1; clone size: few; J gene: TRBJ2-7; D gene: -; CDR3 DNA: TGCGCCAGCAGCTTGGCCCCCCGTACCGAGCAGTACTTC; CDR3 protein: CASSLAPRTEQYF
V gene: TRBV7-2; clone size: few; J gene: TRBJ2-1; D gene: TRBD2; CDR3 DNA: TGTGCCAGCAGCTTGTGGGGGGGGGGCTCCTACAATGAGCAGTTCTTC; CDR3 protein: CASSLWGGGSYNEQFF
V gene: TRBV7-2; clone size: many; J gene: TRBJ2-7; D gene: -; CDR3 DNA: TGTGCCAGCAGCTTTAGTATGGGTAGCGAGCAGTACTTC; CDR3 protein: CASSFSMGSEQYF
V gene: TRBV10-3; clone size: few; J gene: TRBJ1-1; D gene: -; CDR3 DNA: TGTGCCAGTCACGCGGGGTTGAGCACTGAAGCTTTCTTT; CDR3 protein: CASHAGLSTEAFF
V gene: TRBV14; clone size: few; J gene: TRBJ2-3; D gene: -; CDR3 DNA: TGTGCCAGCAGCCAAGTGGGTGAGGGGCTGGACACAGATACGCAGTATTTT; CDR3 protein: CASSQVGEGLDTDTQYF
V gene: TRBV29-1; clone size: few; J gene: TRBJ1-1; D gene: -; CDR3 DNA: TGCAGCGTTGGCCCGGGGCGAGGAGTGAACACTGAAGCTTTCTTT; CDR3 protein: CSVGPGRGVNTEAFF
V gene: TRBV20-1; clone size: many; J gene: TRBJ2-3; D gene: -; CDR3 DNA: TGCAGTGCTAGACGCATCGGAACAGATACGCAGTATTTT; CDR3 protein: CSARRIGTDTQYF
V gene: TRBV7-9; clone size: few; J gene: TRBJ2-1; D gene: TRBD2; CDR3 DNA: TGTGCCAGCAGCTTAGTTCGTTTAGCGGGCACGTACAATGAGCAGTTCTTC; CDR3 protein: CASSLVRLAGTYNEQFF
V gene: TRBV15; clone size: -; J gene: TRBJ1-5; D gene: TRBD1; CDR3 DNA: TGTGCCACCAGCAGAGAAGGGGACAGGGATCAGCCCCAGCATTTT; CDR3 protein: CATSREGDRDQPQHF
V gene: TRBV6-6; clone size: few; J gene: TRBJ1-1; D gene: TRBD1; CDR3 DNA: TGTGCCAGCAGTTACTCGCAGGGGGGGAATGAAGCTTTCTTT; CDR3 protein: CASSYSQGGNEAFF
V gene: TRBV30; clone size: many; J gene: TRBJ2-1; D gene: -; CDR3 DNA: TGTGCCTGGCAGACTATGGGATCGCAGTTCTTC; CDR3 protein: CAWQTMGSQFF
V gene: TRBV28; clone size: many; J gene: TRBJ1-1; D gene: TRBD1; CDR3 DNA: TGTGCCAGCAACCTACCCGGGACAGGGACCACTGAAGCTTTCTTT; CDR3 protein: CASNLPGTGTTEAFF
V gene: TRBV18; clone size: many; J gene: TRBJ1-2; D gene: -; CDR3 DNA: TGTGCCAGCTCATCAACCGGGACGAACTATGGCTACACCTTC; CDR3 protein: CASSSTGTNYGYTF
V gene: TRBV7-7; clone size: few; J gene: TRBJ2-5; D gene: TRBD2; CDR3 DNA: TGTGCTAGCAGCCCGAGGACTAGCGGGAGGGCCCAAGAGACCCAGTACTTC; CDR3 protein: CASSPRTSGRAQETQYF
V gene: TRBV7-8; clone size: many; J gene: TRBJ2-1; D gene: -; CDR3 DNA: TGTGCCAGCAGCCACACACCTCTTTACGGCACCTACAATGAGCAGTTCTTC; CDR3 protein: CASSHTPLYGTYNEQFF
V gene: TRBV11-2; clone size: few; J gene: TRBJ1-2; D gene: TRBD1; CDR3 DNA: TGTGCCAGCAGCTTAGTAGGGACAGATGGCTACACCTTC; CDR3 protein: CASSLVGTDGYTF
V gene: TRBV12-3/TRBV12-4; clone size: -; J gene: TRBJ1-2; D gene: -; CDR3 DNA: TGTGCCAGCGGATGGTTCGATGGCTACACCTTC; CDR3 protein: CASGWFDGYTF
V gene: TRBV20-1; clone size: few; J gene: TRBJ1-4; D gene: TRBD1; CDR3 DNA: TGCAGTGCTAGAGGGCGAGGGGGCGAGGAAAAACTGTTTTTT; CDR3 protein: CSARGRGGEEKLFF
V gene: TRBV19; clone size: -; J gene: TRBJ1-4; D gene: -; CDR3 DNA: TGTGCCAGTAGTGACCGCAGGGGCGAAAAACTGTTTTTT; CDR3 protein: CASSDRRGEKLFF
V gene: TRBV20-1; clone size: many; J gene: TRBJ1-2; D gene: -; CDR3 DNA: TGCAGTGCTAGCGGGACTTGGGGTGACTATGGCTACACCTTC; CDR3 protein: CSASGTWGDYGYTF
V gene: TRBV7-8; clone size: many; J gene: TRBJ1-1; D gene: -; CDR3 DNA: TGTGCCAGCAGCTTAAGTTCGGGAGTCCTTGGGAACACTGAAGCTTTCTTT; CDR3 protein: CASSLSSGVLGNTEAFF
V gene: TRBV7-2; clone size: many; J gene: TRBJ2-1; D gene: TRBD2; CDR3 DNA: TGTGCCAGCAGCTTAAGGAGGCTAGCGGGACACAATGAGCAGTTCTTC; CDR3 protein: CASSLRRLAGHNEQFF
V gene: TRBV2; clone size: many; J gene: TRBJ1-1; D gene: -; CDR3 DNA: TGTGCCAGCAGTGAGATTCCAGGCGGGAACACTGAAGCTTTCTTT; CDR3 protein: CASSEIPGGNTEAFF
V gene: TRBV12-3/TRBV12-4; clone size: many; J gene: TRBJ2-1; D gene: TRBD2; CDR3 DNA: TGTGCCAGCAGCTCCCTAGCGGCCTCCTACAATGAGCAGTTCTTC; CDR3 protein: CASSSLAASYNEQFF
V gene: TRBV5-6; clone size: -; J gene: TRBJ2-5; D gene: TRBD1; CDR3 DNA: TGTGCCAGCAGCTGGTGGGACAGCCCTCGGGAGACCCAGTACTTC; CDR3 protein: CASSWWDSPRETQYF
V gene: TRBV2; clone size: many; J gene: TRBJ2-5; D gene: -; CDR3 DNA: TGTGCCAGCAGTGAAGAGGTCAGGGGAGGGGAGACCCAGTACTTC; CDR3 protein: CASSEEVRGGETQYF
V gene: TRBV7-9; clone size: many; J gene: TRBJ2-1; D gene: -; CDR3 DNA: TGTGCCAGCAGCTCGTTGACAGGAACCTACAATGAGCAGTTCTTC; CDR3 protein: CASSSLTGTYNEQFF
V gene: TRBV5-1; clone size: -; J gene: TRBJ2-5; D gene: -; CDR3 DNA: TGCGCCAGCAGCTTATCAGGATTCCAAGAGACCCAGTACTTC; CDR3 protein: CASSLSGFQETQYF
V gene: TRBV19; clone size: once; J gene: TRBJ2-3; D gene: TRBD2; CDR3 DNA: TGTGCCAGTAAGAAGCGGGGGGATGTGTTGACAGATACGCAGTATTTT; CDR3 protein: CASKKRGDVLTDTQYF
V gene: TRBV5-1; clone size: -; J gene: TRBJ2-2; D gene: -; CDR3 DNA: TGCGCCAGCAGCTTCGGGACCCTTGCGGCCGGGGAGCTGTTTTTT; CDR3 protein: CASSFGTLAAGELFF
V gene: TRBV6-1; clone size: -; J gene: TRBJ2-2; D gene: -; CDR3 DNA: TGTGCCAGCAGTGCCCCACAGGGTCAACGGACCGGGGAGCTGTTTTTT; CDR3 protein: CASSAPQGQRTGELFF
V gene: TRBV20-1; clone size: -; J gene: TRBJ1-5; D gene: TRBD1; CDR3 DNA: TGCAGTGCTGGGAGCCGTGACAGGGACAATCAGCCCCAGCATTTT; CDR3 protein: CSAGSRDRDNQPQHF
V gene: TRBV19; clone size: many; J gene: TRBJ2-3; D gene: TRBD2; CDR3 DNA: TGTGCCAGTAGCTCCTCTAGCGGGGGGCGGACAGATACGCAGTATTTT; CDR3 protein: CASSSSSGGRTDTQYF
V gene: TRBV18; clone size: -; J gene: TRBJ2-2; D gene: -; CDR3 DNA: TGTGCCAGCTCACAGACGATAGACACCGGGGAGCTGTTTTTT; CDR3 protein: CASSQTIDTGELFF
V gene: TRBV12-3/TRBV12-4; clone size: once; J gene: TRBJ1-5; D gene: TRBD1; CDR3 DNA: TGTGCCAGCAGTTGGAGGGACAGTCAGCCCCAGCATTTT; CDR3 protein: CASSWRDSQPQHF
V gene: TRBV4-1; clone size: few; J gene: TRBJ2-2; D gene: TRBD2; CDR3 DNA: TGCGCCAGCAGCCCCCGAAAAGCGGGGGGGCACGGCACCGGGGAGCTGTTTTTT; CDR3 protein: CASSPRKAGGHGTGELFF
V gene: TRBV3-1; clone size: -; J gene: TRBJ1-1; D gene: -; CDR3 DNA: TGTGCCAGCAGCCCAGGCGGGTCCTTAGTGGCTTTCTTT; CDR3 protein: CASSPGGSLVAFF
V gene: TRBV11-2; clone size: many; J gene: TRBJ2-3; D gene: TRBD2; CDR3 DNA: TGTGCCAGCAGCTACGGACTAGCGGCAGATACGCAGTATTTT; CDR3 protein: CASSYGLAADTQYF
V gene: TRBV2; clone size: many; J gene: TRBJ2-1; D gene: TRBD2; CDR3 DNA: TGTGCCAGCAGGAAGGGACTAGCGGGGATGAATGAGCAGTTCTTC; CDR3 protein: CASRKGLAGMNEQFF
V gene: TRBV29-1; clone size: -; J gene: TRBJ2-5; D gene: TRBD2; CDR3 DNA: TGCAGCGTTCGACTAGCGGGAGAGACCCAGTACTTC; CDR3 protein: CSVRLAGETQYF
V gene: TRBV29-1; clone size: -; J gene: TRBJ2-3; D gene: -; CDR3 DNA: TGCAGCGTTGAAATTCCGTCCACAGATACGCAGTATTTT; CDR3 protein: CSVEIPSTDTQYF
V gene: TRBV29-1; clone size: -; J gene: TRBJ1-2; D gene: -; CDR3 DNA: TGCAGCGCTACGGACGGACCTTATGGCTACACCTTC; CDR3 protein: CSATDGPYGYTF
V gene: TRBV20-1; clone size: -; J gene: TRBJ1-2; D gene: -; CDR3 DNA: TGCAGTGCTAGTTCCGATGATACAGGCTACACCTTC; CDR3 protein: CSASSDDTGYTF
V gene: TRBV9; clone size: -; J gene: TRBJ1-1; D gene: -; CDR3 DNA: TGTGCCAGCAGCGTAGTAGGGGTTAACACTGAAGCTTTCTTT; CDR3 protein: CASSVVGVNTEAFF
V gene: TRBV11-2; clone size: many; J gene: TRBJ1-4; D gene: -; CDR3 DNA: TGTGCCAGCAGCTTAGGTCAGAGTAATGAAAAACTGTTTTTT; CDR3 protein: CASSLGQSNEKLFF
V gene: TRBV5-4; clone size: -; J gene: TRBJ2-3; D gene: TRBD1; CDR3 DNA: TGTGCCAGCAGCTTATGGACAGGGTTGGAAGATACGCAGTATTTT; CDR3 protein: CASSLWTGLEDTQYF